This is a list of T cell receptor beta chains from one sample in a study of metastatic and nonmetastatic thyroid tumors. TCRdb reassembled clones from the PCR reads with MiXCR. Of under 15,000 clones in the sample, 25% to 30% were seen once. The sequenced sample was tumor tissue. These receptors all come from a female donor with papillary thyroid cancer or a benign thyroid nodule (not recorded which). Some clones in this sample may be carry-over from other donors' samples. Both conserved end residues are part of each CDR3. Fields, in order: clone size, D gene, V gene, J gene, CDR3 DNA, CDR3 protein. D genes are given only for firm matches. Part of the rows lack a size; the others show once, few, many or a class for expanded clones.

>few|TRBD1|TRBV6-1|TRBJ2-7
TGTGCCAGCAGGAGCCGACAGGGGGCCAACGAGCAGTACTTC
CASRSRQGANEQYF
>.|.|TRBV14|TRBJ1-6
TGTGCCAGCAGCCAAGGGACCGGGACGGGGAATTCACCCCTCCACTTT
CASSQGTGTGNSPLHF
>.|TRBD1|TRBV7-2|TRBJ1-2
TGTGCCAGCAGCTTGGGGACAGGGGGTTTTAGTGGCTACACCTTC
CASSLGTGGFSGYTF
>many|.|TRBV27|TRBJ1-5
TGTGCCAGCAGTTTATCGTTCAATCAGCCCCAGCATTTT
CASSLSFNQPQHF
>.|.|TRBV11-2|TRBJ1-5
TGTGCCAGCAGCTTAGGCCAGTTCAATCAGCCCCAGCATTTT
CASSLGQFNQPQHF
>once|.|TRBV11-2|TRBJ2-1
TGTGCCAGCAGCCTAGAAGTGTTTGGCAATGAGCAGTTCTTC
CASSLEVFGNEQFF
>medium-sized|.|TRBV6-1|TRBJ1-6
TGTGCCAGCAGTGAAGGAAAAGGTTTTTCCTATAATTCACCCCTCCACTTT
CASSEGKGFSYNSPLHF
>.|TRBD1|TRBV18|TRBJ2-7
TGTGCCAGCTCACCGGACAGGGCCTCCTACGAGCAGTACTTC
CASSPDRASYEQYF
>many|.|TRBV29-1|TRBJ2-1
TGCAGCGTTGAAGGGACAGACTACAATGAGCAGTTCTTC
CSVEGTDYNEQFF
>many|.|TRBV18|TRBJ1-3
TGTGCCAGCTCTTCGGCTGGAAACACCATATATTTT
CASSSAGNTIYF